This entry lists 19 T cell receptor beta chains sequenced from one sample in a study of T cells in Graves' hyperthyroidism and ophthalmopathy. TCR beta CDR3 sequences were amplified from RNA transcripts. The HTBI primer set was used in a first-round RT-PCR of the TCR CDR3. One entry per CDR3 protein, called by TCRdb with MiXCR from the multiplex PCR reads. The profile covers about 330,000 distinct CDR3 sequences, with approximately 15% appearing a single time and 34% taken by the ten largest. Material for sequencing was blood. These receptors all stem from a woman in her thirties or forties with Graves' ophthalmopathy.

Ten or more counts support this clonotype. The chain joins TRBV24-1 to TRBJ2-7, with 7 positions matching TRBD1. There are 16 residues in the CDR3. Germline CDR1 reads KGHDR; CDR2 reads SFDVKD. J lost 3 bases, V lost 2 bases, and 9 bases had no gene match. CDR3 DNA sequence: TGTGCCACCAGTGATTCCGACAGGGCGGAGATCTACGAGCAGTACTTC. Amino acid sequence: CATSDSDRAEIYEQYF.

Many counts were recorded for this clonotype. The chain is built from TRBV20-1 and TRBJ2-1; 9 nucleotides align to TRBD2. Germline CDR1 is DFQATT and CDR2 is SNEGSKA (reference sequence). The CDR3 runs 15 residues. The trim removed 1 base at V and 10 bases at J, leaving 11 bases unmatched. The chain's CDR3 is CSARVAGGPLAEQFF. Written as DNA, the CDR3 is TGCAGTGCTAGAGTGGCGGGAGGGCCTCTTGCCGAGCAGTTCTTC.

This clonotype was picked up many times. The chain joins TRBV29-1 to TRBJ2-1; 11 bases are a match to TRBD2. The CDR3 covers 15 residues. J gave up 7 bases and V 1 base, and 6 bases lay outside the gene matches. Looked up from germline, CDR1 is SQVTM and CDR2 is ANQGSEA. CDR3 sequence (DNA): TGCAGCGTTGAAGTCTCGGGACTAGCGGTTAATGAGCAGTTCTTC. Amino acid sequence: CSVEVSGLAVNEQFF.

There are a few counts of this clonotype. For the CDR3, the DNA is TGTGCCAGCGCTGACAGGGGAGAGGAGACCCAGTACTTC. This sequence encodes CASADRGEETQYF. V is TRBV12-3 or TRBV12-4 and J is TRBJ2-5; 8 nucleotides align to TRBD1. The V and J ends lost 8 bases and 5 bases, in that order; junction bases with no gene match: 7. The CDR3 extends over 13 amino acids.

This clonotype has at least ten counts. The chain recombines TRBV2 with TRBJ2-5, with D possibly TRBD2 on 6 matching bases. The CDR3 sequence is 13 residues long. CDR1 is SNHLY and CDR2 is FYNNEI in the germline V gene. The ends were cut back, 3 bases at V and 5 bases at J, with 10 bases in the middle. The chain's CDR3 is CASSEEGWETQYF. CDR3 sequence (DNA): TGTGCCAGCAGTGAGGAGGGCTGGGAGACCCAGTACTTC. Filled out from reference TRBV2 and TRBJ2-5, the complete variable domain reads EPEVTQTPSHQVTQMGQEVILRCVPISNHLYFYWYRQILGQKVEFLVSFYNNEISEKSEIFDDQFSVERPDGSNFTLKIRSTKLEDSAMYFCASSEEGWETQYFGPGTRLLVL.

This clonotype was observed many times. The rearrangement links TRBV10-3 to TRBJ1-5, with D possibly TRBD1 on 5 matching bases. Germline CDR1 and CDR2: ENHRY and SYGVKD. V was clipped by 5 bases and J by 0 bases, with 8 bases between them. The CDR3 length is 14 residues. The CDR3 bases are TGTGCCATCAGTTTGGGGGATAGCAATCAGCCCCAGCATTTT. Protein sequence: CAISLGDSNQPQHF.

This clonotype was observed many times. The chain couples TRBV2 to TRBJ1-2; possibly TRBD1 for D (5 bases). The ends were cut back, 6 bases at V and 8 bases at J, with 16 bases in the middle. Germline CDR1 is SNHLY and CDR2 is FYNNEI. CDR3 length: 13 residues. CDR3 coding DNA: TGTGCCAGCAGAGGGGCATTTTCGGGGGGCTACACCTTC. Translating gives CASRGAFSGGYTF.

The genes are TRBV30 and TRBJ2-7, with TRBD2 matching 10 bases. The CDR3 is 15 amino acids. Trimming cost V 3 bases and J 7 bases; bases outside gene matches: 12. Per the germline V gene, CDR1 is GTSNPN and CDR2 is SVGIG (reference sequence). The CDR3 region is CAWRWASGSLWEQYF. The CDR3 nucleotides read TGTGCCTGGAGATGGGCTAGCGGGAGTTTGTGGGAGCAGTACTTC.

This clonotype was observed a few times. CDR3 residues: CASSSNLARGSSYEQYF. CDR3 DNA: TGCGCCAGCAGCTCAAACCTTGCGAGGGGCTCCTCCTACGAGCAGTACTTC. The rearrangement uses TRBV5-1 and TRBJ2-7; D is tentatively TRBD1 or TRBD2 (5 bases each). From germline, CDR1 is SGHRS and CDR2 YFSETQ. With 3 bases removed from V and 0 bases from J, the gap between germline ends came to 19 bases. CDR3 length: 17 amino acids.

In this sample, this clonotype turned up many times. This sequence joins TRBV15 and TRBJ2-7; the D gene is possibly TRBD2 (5 bases). The germline V and J ends were trimmed by 8 bases and 0 bases, with 14 bases remaining between them. CDR3 length equals 14 residues. Germline V gene data show CDR1 as LNHNV and CDR2 as YYDKDF (reference sequence). CDR3: CATVGDGHSYEQYF. CDR3 sequence (DNA): TGTGCCACCGTCGGGGATGGGCACTCCTACGAGCAGTACTTC.

This clonotype was seen many times. The chain joins TRBV28 to TRBJ1-2; possibly TRBD1 for D (5 bases). The CDR3 spans 14 residues. The germline V gene has CDR1 MDHEN and CDR2 SYDVKM. V lost 9 bases and J lost 4, with 18 bases in between. The CDR3 DNA sequence: TGTGCCAGTCTGACGGGACTCAGGAGCTATGGCTACACCTTC. Translating it yields CASLTGLRSYGYTF.

This clonotype was detected many times. The V and J genes are TRBV7-9 and TRBJ1-5, with TRBD1 as a possible D gene (6 bases). The germline gives CDR1 SEHNR, CDR2 FQNEAQ (reference sequence). V was shortened by 5 bases and J by 0 bases, with 14 bases between the two germline ends. The length of the CDR3 is 16 residues. The CDR3 protein is CASSGHRENSNQPQHF. CDR3 DNA: TGTGCCAGCAGCGGTCACAGGGAGAATAGCAATCAGCCCCAGCATTTT.

Ten or more counts support this clonotype. The V call is TRBV6-1, the J call TRBJ2-1; the D gene is possibly TRBD1 (5 bases). The CDR3 loop spans 16 amino acids. V shed 3 bases and J shed 0 bases, with 12 bases lying between them. The germline gives CDR1 MNHNS, CDR2 SASEGT. CDR3 DNA sequence: TGTGCCAGCAGTGACTTAGGGGCCATCTCCTACAATGAGCAGTTCTTC. It encodes CASSDLGAISYNEQFF.

In this sample, this clonotype turned up many times. This chain connects TRBV12-3 or TRBV12-4 to TRBJ1-5; tentatively, D is TRBD1 (5 bases). The V and J ends lost 6 bases and 1 base respectively, with 10 bases between them. CDR3 length: 14 residues. The CDR3 region has the DNA TGTGCCAGCAGCCGCCGGGACAGCAATCAGCCCCAGCATTTT. It specifies CASSRRDSNQPQHF.

In its sample, this clonotype was seen a few times. The V and J genes are TRBV7-8 and TRBJ2-5; possibly TRBD1 or TRBD2 for D (6 bases each). Germline assignment: CDR1 SGHVS and CDR2 FQNEAQ. The CDR3 contains 15 residues. V lost 1 base and J 2 bases, leaving 11 bases between the germline ends. The CDR3 reads CASSLVRGRQETQYF. CDR3 DNA: TGTGCCAGCAGCTTAGTCCGGGGGCGACAAGAGACCCAGTACTTC.

This clonotype was observed at least ten times. The chain recombines TRBV25-1 with TRBJ2-3; 9 positions agree with TRBD1. V shed 5 bases, J shed 2 bases, and the junction held 8 bases outside the gene matches. Germline CDR1 reads MGHDK; CDR2 reads SYGVNS. This CDR3 spans 16 amino acids. DNA for the CDR3: TGTGCCAGCAGTCCCGGGACAGGGCCCCACACAGATACGCAGTATTTT. It specifies CASSPGTGPHTDTQYF.

J is TRBJ1-1 and V is TRBV5-6; 9 bases are a match to TRBD1. Germline values: CDR1 SGHDT, CDR2 YYEEEE. The CDR3 has 16 residues. V was clipped by 4 bases and J by 5 bases; unmatched bases: 12. This CDR3 reads CASSRRGGQGGTEAFF. The CDR3 coding sequence is TGTGCCAGCAGCCGGAGGGGGGGACAGGGTGGGACTGAAGCTTTCTTT.

This clonotype has at least ten counts. This chain joins TRBV28 and TRBJ2-7, with D unclear. This CDR3 contains 13 residues. Between the trimmed V and J ends, which lost 5 bases and 2 bases, there was a span of 10 bases. CDR1 and CDR2 from the germline V gene are MDHEN and SYDVKM. In DNA, the CDR3 is TGTGCCAGCAGTCAGGTTATACCCTACGAGCAGTACTTC. Translation: CASSQVIPYEQYF.

The chain has TRBV2 and TRBJ1-2, with unresolved D. V was shortened by 1 base and J by 4 bases, with 7 bases between the two germline ends. Germline-derived CDR1 and CDR2 are SNHLY and FYNNEI. There are 13 residues in the CDR3. The CDR3: CASSEERVYGYTF. In DNA form, the CDR3 reads TGTGCCAGCAGTGAAGAGAGAGTCTATGGCTACACCTTC.